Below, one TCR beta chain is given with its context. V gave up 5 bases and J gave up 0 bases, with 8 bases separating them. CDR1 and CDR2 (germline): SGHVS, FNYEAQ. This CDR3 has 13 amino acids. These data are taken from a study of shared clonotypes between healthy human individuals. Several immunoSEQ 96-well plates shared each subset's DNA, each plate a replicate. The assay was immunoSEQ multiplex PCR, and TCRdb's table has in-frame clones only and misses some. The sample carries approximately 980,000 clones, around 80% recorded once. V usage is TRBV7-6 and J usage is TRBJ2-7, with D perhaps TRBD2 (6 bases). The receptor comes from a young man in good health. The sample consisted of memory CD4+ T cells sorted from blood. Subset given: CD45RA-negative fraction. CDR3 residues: CASSGGSSYEQYF. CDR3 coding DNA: TGTGCCAGCAGCGGGGGGAGCTCCTACGAGCAGTACTTC.